This is a list of T cell receptor beta chains from one sample in a study of shared clonotypes between healthy human individuals. The data were produced by immunoSEQ multiplex PCR, yet TCRdb's version contains in-frame clones alone and is incomplete. The data show about 1 million clones, about 77% seen once. The sequenced material came from memory CD4+ T cells sorted from blood. All receptors derive from a man aged 18 to 30 in good health. CDR3s include the opening cysteine and the closing phenylalanine or tryptophan. Fields, in order: V gene, J gene, CDR3 protein.

>TRBV2|TRBJ2-4
CASSEALLSGGDKNIQYF
>TRBV28|TRBJ1-3
CASSGPTGNTIYF
>TRBV11-2|TRBJ2-7
CASSQDRNSYEQYF
>TRBV10-3|TRBJ2-5
CAISESRLPETQYF
>TRBV28|TRBJ1-5
CASGGRSNQPQHF
>TRBV19|TRBJ1-5
CASSIDGTGVRQPQHF
>TRBV4-2|.
CASSQERGPYASEQYF
>TRBV6-6|TRBJ1-2
CASSYSGQGEGYTF
>TRBV29-1|TRBJ2-2
CSAARDRAGELFF
>TRBV10-3|TRBJ1-4
CAISRTNEKLFF
>TRBV10-3|TRBJ2-3
CAISGQGSTDTQYF
>TRBV5-1|TRBJ1-6
CASSLEPGHGMGF
>TRBV4-2|TRBJ1-2
CASSQLGAIAGGGYTF
>TRBV28|TRBJ1-6
CASSPASSYNSPLHF
>TRBV30|TRBJ1-5
CAWNRGQQNQPQHF
>TRBV10-3|TRBJ1-5
CAISEIGGAGNQPQHF
>TRBV11-3|TRBJ1-1
CASSLGSSNTEAFF
>TRBV5-5|TRBJ1-1
CASSLEGQSKNTEAFF
>TRBV2|TRBJ2-6
CASSQGAGGANVLTF
>TRBV5-1|TRBJ1-4
CASSLALQGGNEKLFF
>TRBV4-3|TRBJ1-1
CASSQRGGSTEAFF
>TRBV10-1|TRBJ1-6
CASSESITGSPLHF
>TRBV25-1|TRBJ2-7
CASSILSGTGTYEQYF